This T cell receptor beta chain was obtained from a study of blood T cell repertoires in COVID-19. Study information: Nucleic acid was either cDNA or gDNA, and it came from T cells, B-cell-depleted T cells, or PBMCs.

From germline, CDR1 is SQVTM and CDR2 ANQGSEA. V trimming: 2 bases; J trimming: 6 bases; junction bases outside the gene matches: 5. The CDR3 spans 13 residues. The repertoire was sequenced with immunoSEQ multiplex PCR; TCRdb's copy has only in-frame clones and lacks some. This sample has 330,000 or so clones; 87% occur once, and the top ten carry around 1.9%. All enrollees were about 18 to 89 years old and from 24 US areas. The receptor comes from a man aged 40-49 years in a cohort exposed to, infected with or recovered from COVID-19 (not recorded which). The sequencing input was PBMCs or T cells enriched from blood (not recorded which). The chain employs TRBV29-1 and TRBJ2-3, with TRBD1 matching over 7 bases. CDR3 DNA sequence: TGCAGCGTTGAACCGGGACAGAGGGATACGCAGTATTTT. Translating gives CSVEPGQRDTQYF.